These 22 T cell receptor beta chains were sequenced from one sample in a study of T cell responses to AZD1222 COVID-19 vaccine. TCRdb's table, derived via immunoSEQ multiplex PCR, lists solely in-frame clones and lacks some. The table lists 90,000 to 120,000 clones, roughly 87% of them singletons. The sample in question was peripheral blood, obtained 28 days after the second AZD1222 dose. All receptors come from an adult who received the AZD1222 COVID-19 vaccine.

This rearrangement joins TRBV21-1 to TRBJ1-4; the table names TRBD1, a call not compared with the DNA. TRBV21-1 is a listed pseudogene. The CDR3 contains 19 residues. The DNA for the CDR3 is TGTGCCAGCAGCATAAGACCCGGGACAGGGCATTGGGCTAATGAAAAACTGTTTTTT. Protein sequence: CASSIRPGTGHWANEKLFF.

This chain links TRBV19 with TRBJ1-6; 7 nucleotides match TRBD1. CDR3 length equals 16 residues. Unmatched junction bases numbered 13, after V lost 4 bases and J lost 10 bases. Per germline, CDR1 LNHDA and CDR2 SQIVND (reference sequence). The chain's CDR3 is CASSTSRQGTASPLHF. For the CDR3, the DNA is TGTGCCAGTAGTACATCGAGACAGGGAACAGCCTCACCCCTCCACTTT.

This clone was seen once. V usage is TRBV15 and J usage is TRBJ1-1; D remains ambiguous. V lost 0 bases to trimming and J lost 4 bases, with 9 bases between them. The CDR3 has 14 amino acids. Germline assignment: CDR1 LNHNV and CDR2 YYDKDF (reference sequence). CDR3: CATSRDWGSTEAFF. The CDR3 region has the DNA TGTGCCACCAGCAGAGATTGGGGAAGCACTGAAGCTTTCTTT. Full variable domain (missing parts from reference TRBV15 and TRBJ1-1): DAMVIQNPRYQVTQFGKPVTLSCSQTLNHNVMYWYQQKSSQAPKLLFHYYDKDFNNEADTPDNFQSRRPNTSFCFLDIRSPGLGDTAMYLCATSRDWGSTEAFFGQGTRLTVV.

Only one count was recorded for this clone. The chain uses TRBV25-1 and TRBJ1-2; 8 bases map to TRBD1. The CDR3 has 14 amino acids. The junction had 6 bases not matched to a gene; V was cut back by 2 bases and J by 7 bases. The germline V gene has CDR1 MGHDK and CDR2 SYGVNS. The CDR3 DNA reads as TGTGCCAGCAGTGAACAGGGGGCGGGGGTTGGCTACACCTTC. It encodes CASSEQGAGVGYTF.

The CDR3 DNA reads TGCAGTGCTTCTACCACAGATACGCAGTATTTT. Protein: CSASTTDTQYF. The genes are TRBV20-1 and TRBJ2-3; D remains ambiguous. The CDR3 has 11 residues. The germline V gene encodes CDR1 DFQATT and CDR2 SNEGSKA (reference sequence). Trimming left V 5 bases short and J 2 bases short, with 5 bases between.

This chain joins TRBV5-8 and TRBJ1-1; D ambiguous. The CDR3 length is 13 residues. The V gene's germline CDR1 is SGHTS and CDR2 YDEGEE. Trimming took 0 bases from V and 1 from J, leaving 4 bases between them. CDR3 nucleotides: TGTGCCAGCAGCTTGGCAGAGAACACTGAAGCTTTCTTT. Translating it yields CASSLAENTEAFF.

The chain links TRBV4-1 to TRBJ2-7; no firm D call. Trimming removed 4 bases at V and 2 bases at J, with 9 bases between. Germline V gene sequence: CDR1 MGHRA, CDR2 YSYEKL. The CDR3 is 13 amino acids. In DNA, the CDR3 is TGCGCCAGCAGCCCTCATCCGGCCTACGAGCAGTACTTC. Translating gives CASSPHPAYEQYF.

CDR3 nucleotide sequence: TGCAGCGTTGAAGAGGGCAGGGGGACGGAAGGCTACACCTTC. Protein product: CSVEEGRGTEGYTF. The gene calls are TRBV29-1 and TRBJ1-2, with 7 bases fitting TRBD1. The junction had 9 bases not matched to a gene; V was cut back by 0 bases and J by 8 bases. The germline V gene encodes CDR1 SQVTM and CDR2 ANQGSEA. This CDR3 region has 14 residues.

The chain joins TRBV4-1 to TRBJ1-4; D unresolved. V lost 4 bases, J lost 7 bases, and 10 bases lay in between. Germline V CDR1 and CDR2: MGHRA, YSYEKL. The CDR3 length is 13 residues. CDR3 sequence (DNA): TGCGCCAGCAGCCTAAGCGTGGGTGAAAAACTGTTTTTT. It specifies CASSLSVGEKLFF.

CDR3: CASSLGQGATNEQYF. The CDR3 nucleotides read TGTGCCAGCAGCTTAGGACAGGGGGCGACAAACGAGCAGTACTTC. V gene TRBV7-9 combines with J gene TRBJ2-7; 10 nucleotides agree with TRBD1. CDR1 SEHNR and CDR2 FQNEAQ come from the germline V gene (reference sequence). The CDR3 covers 15 residues. Trimming at V came to 1 base and at J to 5 bases, leaving 5 bases not matched to a gene.

There are a few counts of this clone. The chain recombines TRBV4-2 with TRBJ1-2; 8 bases line up with TRBD1. Germline lookup yields CDR1 LGHNA and CDR2 YNFKEQ. Losses at the gene ends were 2 bases for V and 4 bases for J; bases not matched to a gene: 6. CDR3 length: 15 residues. CDR3 nucleotide sequence: TGTGCCAGCAGCCAAAAAGACAGGGGTGGCTATGGCTACACCTTC. Amino acids: CASSQKDRGGYGYTF.

The chain employs TRBV7-2 and TRBJ2-2, with 14 bases aligning to TRBD2. V dropped 6 bases and J dropped 4; count of bases not matched to a gene: 13. CDR1 SGHTA and CDR2 FQGNSA come from the germline V gene. This CDR3 region has 19 residues. Written as DNA, the CDR3 is TGTGCCAGCAGGCCTCGAACCGGGACTAGCGGGGGACGCACCGGGGAGCTGTTTTTT. Amino acids: CASRPRTGTSGGRTGELFF.

For this clone: One end of the junction is discordant with germline, which a read error may explain. The chain has TRBV7-7 and TRBJ2-2; 9 nucleotides match TRBD1. Germline loops: CDR1 SSHAT, CDR2 FNYEAQ (reference sequence). The CDR3 sequence is 16 residues long. CDR3 sequence reads: CASSDAGTGNTGELFF. The CDR3 DNA reads TGTGCTAGCAGTGATGCCGGGACAGGGAATACCGGGGAGCTGTTTTTT.

The genes are TRBV9 and TRBJ2-3; D gene ambiguous. The CDR3 sequence is 16 residues long. Per germline, CDR1 SGDLS and CDR2 YYNGEE. The germline V and J ends were trimmed by 0 bases and 0 bases, with 11 bases remaining between them. CDR3 loop: CASSVAGGTSTDTQYF. As DNA, the CDR3 is TGTGCCAGCAGCGTAGCGGGTGGAACCAGCACAGATACGCAGTATTTT.

V and J are TRBV18 and TRBJ2-1; 7 bases match TRBD1. There are 15 residues in the CDR3. The V gene end was trimmed by 5 bases and the J gene end by 4 bases; junction bases not matched to a gene: 8. Germline CDR1 KGHSH, CDR2 LQKENI. CDR3 in amino acids: CASSLTGFSYNEQFF. For the CDR3, the DNA is TGTGCCAGCTCATTGACAGGGTTTTCTTACAATGAGCAGTTCTTC.

This sequence joins TRBV19 and TRBJ1-2, with unresolved D. Germline CDR1 reads LNHDA; CDR2 reads SQIVND (reference sequence). The V gene lost 2 bases and the J gene lost 8 bases, with 18 bases spanning the gap. This CDR3 is 15 amino acids long. The CDR3: CASSIWGGPTGGYTF. CDR3 coding DNA: TGTGCCAGTAGTATATGGGGAGGGCCTACTGGAGGCTACACCTTC.

The chain carries TRBV2 and TRBJ2-7; TRBD1 matches at 11 bases. Trimming removed 6 bases from V and 2 bases from J; junction bases left unmatched: 6. Germline loops: CDR1 SNHLY, CDR2 FYNNEI. The CDR3 is 15 amino acids. The CDR3 loop is CASSSPGQGAYEQYF. CDR3 DNA: TGTGCCAGCAGCAGTCCGGGACAGGGGGCCTACGAGCAGTACTTC.

This chain uses TRBV5-1 with TRBJ2-1; D assignment may be TRBD1 or TRBD2 (7 bases each). V was trimmed by 0 bases and J by 1 base, leaving 17 bases between them. Germline loops: CDR1 SGHRS, CDR2 YFSETQ. The CDR3 totals 18 residues. The CDR3 nucleotides are TGCGCCAGCAGCTTGGCACCAGGGGGGGCTCTTTCCTACAATGAGCAGTTCTTC. The encoded protein is CASSLAPGGALSYNEQFF.

This rearrangement joins TRBV6-5 to TRBJ1-3; TRBD1 agrees at 8 bases. Trimming removed 5 bases from V and 3 bases from J; junction bases left unmatched: 3. CDR1 and CDR2 (germline): MNHEY, SVGAGI. The CDR3 runs to 14 residues. CDR3 residues: CASSTGGYGNTIYF. The CDR3, as DNA: TGTGCCAGCAGTACAGGGGGGTATGGAAACACCATATATTTT.

The chain combines TRBV5-5 with TRBJ2-1, with a tentative D call TRBD1 (5 bases). The CDR3 totals 13 residues. Germline values: CDR1 SGHKS, CDR2 YYEKEE (reference sequence). V was cut by 4 bases and J by 6 bases, with 11 bases left in between. CDR3 residues: CASSPTGSNEQFF. CDR3 coding DNA: TGTGCCAGCAGCCCTACAGGTTCCAATGAGCAGTTCTTC.

The chain uses TRBV7-2 and TRBJ2-7, with D unclear. Germline V gives CDR1 SGHTA, CDR2 FQGNSA. Deletions cut 1 base from V and 6 bases from J, with 7 bases between. The CDR3 spans 12 residues. CDR3 region: CASSLGSGEQYF. In nucleotides, the CDR3 is TGTGCCAGCAGCTTAGGGTCAGGCGAGCAGTACTTC. Full variable domain (missing parts from reference TRBV7-2 and TRBJ2-7): GAGVSQSPSNKVTEKGKDVELRCDPISGHTALYWYRQSLGQGLEFLIYFQGNSAPDKSGLPSDRFSAERTGGSVSTLTIQRTQQEDSAVYLCASSLGSGEQYFGPGTRLTVT.

V gene TRBV11-2 combines with J gene TRBJ1-1; 7 bases are a match to TRBD1. The CDR3 extends over 15 amino acids. V trimming: 7 bases; J trimming: 0 bases; junction bases outside the gene matches: 8. From germline, CDR1 is SGHAT and CDR2 FQNNGV. CDR3 loop: CASNLGQIMNTEAFF. DNA for the CDR3: TGTGCCAGCAATTTGGGACAGATAATGAACACTGAAGCTTTCTTT.